This entry lists 25 T cell receptor beta chains sequenced from one sample in a study of naive and memory T cell subsets. An equimolar mix of two oligonucleotides served as the beta constant-region primer for TRBC1 and TRBC2. TCRdb reprocessed the UMI-ligation and nested PCR reads with MiXCR, giving one entry per CDR3 protein. In the table there are 70,000 to 95,000 distinct CDR3 sequences, 7% of which are singletons. The sample was central memory CD4+ T cells from blood. These TCRs come from a human donor in good health.

CDR3 region: CASSERRGGPQHF. CDR3 nucleotides: TGTGCCAGCAGTGAGAGACGCGGGGGGCCCCAGCATTTT. The V and J genes are TRBV12-3 or TRBV12-4 and TRBJ1-5, with D tentatively TRBD1 (5 bases). The CDR3 has 13 amino acids. Trimming removed 5 bases from V and 9 bases from J, with 14 bases in between.

This clonotype occurred many times. The genes are TRBV5-5 and TRBJ2-3; perhaps TRBD2 as D (6 bases). The CDR3 is 16 amino acids. Looked up from germline, CDR1 is SGHKS and CDR2 is YYEKEE (reference sequence). Trimming stripped 4 bases from V and 5 bases from J, with 20 bases between. CDR3 coding DNA: TGTGCCAGCAGCCAATTGCTACGAATGGGGGGAGATACGCAGTATTTT. Encoded protein: CASSQLLRMGGDTQYF.

This clonotype has at least ten counts. This rearrangement joins TRBV7-9 to TRBJ2-7, with 8 bases fitting TRBD1. The CDR3 totals 15 residues. The V gene end was trimmed by 5 bases and the J gene end by 2 bases; junction bases not matched to a gene: 8. Germline V CDR1 and CDR2: SEHNR, FQNEAQ (reference sequence). DNA of the CDR3: TGTGCCAGCAGCGAACCCGACAGGGGTACCTACGAGCAGTACTTC. It codes for CASSEPDRGTYEQYF.

This clonotype has at least ten counts. V gene TRBV28 combines with J gene TRBJ2-7, with TRBD1 as a possible D gene (6 bases). This CDR3 is built from 14 residues. Looked up from germline, CDR1 is MDHEN and CDR2 is SYDVKM. V gave up 10 bases and J gave up 4 bases, with 20 bases separating them. The CDR3 bases are TGTGCCACATATCCACAGGGTAAGGGGTACGAGCAGTACTTC. Translated: CATYPQGKGYEQYF.

In its sample, this clonotype was seen many times. The chain uses TRBV30 and TRBJ2-3; 10 bases map to TRBD1. The CDR3 has 15 residues. V lost 1 base, J lost 6 bases, and 7 bases stayed unmatched. CDR1 and CDR2 (germline): GTSNPN, SVGIG (reference sequence). The CDR3 protein is CAWSGDRGLLDTQYF. CDR3 sequence (DNA): TGTGCCTGGAGTGGAGACAGGGGGCTTTTGGATACGCAGTATTTT.

The rearrangement uses TRBV7-9 and TRBJ2-7; TRBD2 matches at 11 bases. J gave up 2 bases and V 5 bases, and 5 bases lay outside the gene matches. This CDR3 is built from 15 residues. Germline V CDR1 and CDR2: SEHNR, FQNEAQ (reference sequence). DNA of the CDR3: TGTGCCAGCAGCACCGCTAGCGGGGGGACCTACGAGCAGTACTTC. Translating it yields CASSTASGGTYEQYF.

This clonotype was seen ten or more times. The V gene is TRBV20-1, the J gene TRBJ2-1; no definite D call. V dropped 7 bases and J dropped 13 bases, with 14 bases sitting between them. There are 10 residues in the CDR3. Germline CDR1 reads DFQATT; CDR2 reads SNEGSKA (reference sequence). This CDR3 is CSGEREVQFF. In DNA form, the CDR3 reads TGCAGTGGGGAAAGAGAGGTTCAGTTCTTC.

This clonotype occurred a few times. V and J are TRBV29-1 and TRBJ1-2; tentatively, D is TRBD1 (5 bases). The CDR3 covers 13 residues. The V end was cut by 4 bases, the J end by 3 bases, with 12 bases between. Germline V gene lookup returns CDR1 SQVTM and CDR2 ANQGSEA. CDR3 sequence reads: CSVGQTNYYGYTF. The CDR3 DNA reads TGCAGCGTTGGACAGACCAATTACTATGGCTACACCTTC.

This clonotype was detected only a few times. This CDR3 reads CATSRSRDRVNEQYF. CDR3 coding DNA: TGTGCCACCAGCAGATCCCGGGACAGGGTAAACGAGCAGTACTTC. This rearrangement joins TRBV15 to TRBJ2-7; 9 bases agree with TRBD1. The V segment lost 2 bases and the J segment 5 bases; nucleotides outside the gene matches: 7. Germline V CDR1 and CDR2: LNHNV, YYDKDF (reference sequence). The CDR3 is 15 amino acids.

This clonotype has ten or more counts. This chain uses TRBV11-2 with TRBJ2-1, with D tentatively TRBD2 (5 bases). The CDR3 covers 16 residues. V lost 5 bases and J lost 5, with 19 bases in between. From germline, CDR1 is SGHAT and CDR2 FQNNGV. CDR3 region: CASSQSSGKSDNEQFF. The CDR3 DNA reads TGTGCCAGCAGCCAATCGTCCGGGAAGAGTGACAATGAGCAGTTCTTC.

The chain combines TRBV7-8 with TRBJ1-1; D unclear. Germline V gene sequence: CDR1 SGHVS, CDR2 FQNEAQ. The V end was cut by 5 bases, the J end by 4 bases, with 23 bases between. There are 17 residues in the CDR3. CDR3 protein: CASSRINRATRGTEAFF. As DNA, the CDR3 is TGTGCCAGCAGCCGGATCAATAGGGCCACACGTGGCACTGAAGCTTTCTTT.

This clonotype has ten or more counts. This chain joins TRBV12-3 or TRBV12-4 and TRBJ1-4; D gene ambiguous. Trimming took 5 bases from V and 3 from J, leaving 13 bases between them. The CDR3 extends over 15 amino acids. The CDR3: CASSEYSPSNEKLFF. The CDR3, as DNA: TGTGCCAGCAGTGAATACAGCCCGTCTAATGAAAAACTGTTTTTT.

This clonotype was counted a few times. This chain connects TRBV4-2 to TRBJ2-3, with TRBD2 matching 9 bases. V was clipped by 3 bases and J by 1 base; unmatched bases: 5. CDR3 length: 16 amino acids. Germline CDR1 and CDR2: LGHNA and YNFKEQ. The CDR3 nucleotides read TGTGCCAGCAGCCAGGGGTCTAGCGGGGGCACAGATACGCAGTATTTT. Protein product: CASSQGSSGGTDTQYF.

The table lists this clonotype with a few counts. The chain is built from TRBV5-1 and TRBJ2-7; D perhaps matches TRBD1 (5 bases). The V and J ends lost 3 bases and 3 bases respectively, with 16 bases between them. CDR1 and CDR2 from the germline V gene are SGHRS and YFSETQ. The CDR3 loop spans 15 amino acids. The CDR3 protein is CASSSPGLRDYEQYF. DNA for the CDR3: TGCGCCAGCAGCTCACCGGGCCTCAGGGACTACGAGCAGTACTTC.

This clonotype was seen at least ten times. This chain links TRBV2 with TRBJ1-3; no reliable D call. The CDR3 runs 12 residues. Germline loops: CDR1 SNHLY, CDR2 FYNNEI. V lost 6 bases to trimming and J lost 9 bases, with 12 bases between them. The CDR3 coding sequence is TGTGCCAGCAGGAGCACTGGGAGCACCATATATTTT. This sequence encodes CASRSTGSTIYF.

This clonotype came up a few times. This chain joins TRBV24-1 and TRBJ2-1, with TRBD1 matching 8 bases. V shed 3 bases and J 9 bases; nucleotides not matched to a gene: 12. The CDR3 has 16 amino acids. Germline CDR1 reads KGHDR; CDR2 reads SFDVKD. CDR3 DNA sequence: TGTGCCACCAGTGATCCGACAGGGGAATCGGGTAGTGAGCAGTTCTTC. This gives the protein CATSDPTGESGSEQFF.

This clonotype has a count of ten or more. The chain uses TRBV5-1 and TRBJ1-1, with D perhaps matching TRBD1 (6 bases). The ends were cut back, 1 base at V and 4 bases at J, with 14 bases in the middle. Germline V gene lookup returns CDR1 SGHRS and CDR2 YFSETQ. The CDR3 consists of 15 residues. Here the CDR3 reads CASSLLGGAGTEAFF. In DNA, the CDR3 is TGCGCCAGCAGCTTGTTGGGGGGCGCGGGCACTGAAGCTTTCTTT.

This clonotype was recorded a few times. The chain is built from TRBV20-1 and TRBJ2-3; TRBD2 aligns across 9 bases. CDR3 size: 14 residues. Unmatched junction bases numbered 11, after V lost 6 bases and J lost 7 bases. The germline CDR1 and CDR2 sequences are DFQATT and SNEGSKA (reference sequence). This CDR3 is CSAALAGLSNTQYF. The CDR3 nucleotides are TGCAGTGCCGCGCTAGCGGGGTTGTCAAATACGCAGTATTTT.

The CDR3 region is CASSLGQLRSGYTF. The CDR3, as DNA: TGTGCCAGCAGCCTAGGACAGCTCCGGAGTGGCTACACCTTC. This chain connects TRBV3-1 to TRBJ1-2, with a tentative D call TRBD1 (6 bases). CDR1 LGHDT and CDR2 YNNKEL come from the germline V gene (reference sequence). This CDR3 is 14 amino acids long. The V gene lost 4 bases and the J gene lost 7 bases, with 16 bases spanning the gap.

This clonotype was observed at least ten times. V and J are TRBV20-1 and TRBJ2-1; 10 positions match TRBD1. After removal of 5 bases from V and 4 bases from J, the junction contained 5 bases not matched to a gene. In germline, CDR1 is DFQATT, CDR2 SNEGSKA (reference sequence). The CDR3 spans 14 residues. The CDR3 sequence is CSARQGAKYNEQFF. DNA of the CDR3: TGCAGTGCTCGACAGGGGGCGAAGTACAATGAGCAGTTCTTC.

The chain couples TRBV5-4 to TRBJ1-1; 8 nucleotides agree with TRBD1. Germline trimming cut 4 bases from V and 0 bases from J; bases unmatched to any gene: 11. Per the germline V gene, CDR1 is SGHNT and CDR2 is YYREEE (reference sequence). The CDR3 totals 17 residues. DNA for the CDR3: TGTGCCAGCAGCCGGGGGCCCCAGGGGGCTTTGAACACTGAAGCTTTCTTT. Translating it yields CASSRGPQGALNTEAFF.

This sequence joins TRBV6-5 and TRBJ2-3; TRBD1 might be the D (6 bases). There are 13 residues in the CDR3. Deletions cut 4 bases from V and 4 bases from J, with 9 bases between. Germline V gives CDR1 MNHEY, CDR2 SVGAGI. The CDR3 bases are TGTGCCAGCAGTTCACAGGGTTCAGATACGCAGTATTTT. Translating it yields CASSSQGSDTQYF.

This clonotype appeared a few times. This chain connects TRBV6-2 or TRBV6-3 to TRBJ2-7; 9 bases are shared with TRBD2. V lost 5 bases to trimming and J lost 4 bases; unmatched junction nucleotides: 9. The length of the CDR3 is 15 residues. CDR1 and CDR2 (germline): MNHEY, SVGEGT. The CDR3 DNA is TGTGCCAGCAGTCCCTTCCGAGCGGGAGGTTACGAGCAGTACTTC. Translation gives CASSPFRAGGYEQYF.

This clonotype was seen more than once but under ten times. The gene calls are TRBV6-1 and TRBJ2-1, with TRBD1 identical over 7 bases. With 6 bases clipped from V and 1 base from J, the junction kept 6 bases outside the gene matches. CDR3 length: 15 residues. CDR1 is MNHNS, CDR2 SASEGT, per germline. Here the CDR3 DNA reads TGTGCCAGCAGGTATCGGGACAGTTCCTACAATGAGCAGTTCTTC. Its protein product is CASRYRDSSYNEQFF.

Regarding this clonotype: This may stem from a read error, because a much larger clone lies one nucleotide away. The chain recombines TRBV4-1 with TRBJ1-4; the match to TRBD1 covers 9 bases. This CDR3 is built from 17 residues. Trimming at V came to 6 bases and at J to 10 bases, leaving 18 bases not matched to a gene. Germline assignment: CDR1 MGHRA and CDR2 YSYEKL. DNA for the CDR3: TGCGCCAGCAGACAGGCGTTACAGGGGGCGTCCGGTACAAAACTGTTTTTT. Its protein product is CASRQALQGASGTKLFF.